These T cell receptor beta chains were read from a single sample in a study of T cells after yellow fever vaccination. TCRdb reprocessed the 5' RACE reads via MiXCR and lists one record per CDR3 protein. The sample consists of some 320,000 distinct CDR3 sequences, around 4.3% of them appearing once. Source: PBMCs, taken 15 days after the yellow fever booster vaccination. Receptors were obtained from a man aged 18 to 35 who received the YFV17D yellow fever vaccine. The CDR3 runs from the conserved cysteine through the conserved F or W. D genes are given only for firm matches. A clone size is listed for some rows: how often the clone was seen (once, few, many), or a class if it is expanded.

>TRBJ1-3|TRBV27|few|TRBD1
TGTGCCAGCAGCCCAAAACCGGCAGGGGGGCAGGGCACCATATATTTT
CASSPKPAGGQGTIYF
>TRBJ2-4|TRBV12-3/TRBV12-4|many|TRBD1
TGTGCCAGCAGTTTACCCCAGGGGGATCAGTACTTC
CASSLPQGDQYF
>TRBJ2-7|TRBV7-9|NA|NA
TGTGCCAGCAGCTTAGACTGGGCTGTACACGAGCAGTACTTC
CASSLDWAVHEQYF
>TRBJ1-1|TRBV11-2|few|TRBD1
TGTGCCAGCAGCTCGCAGGGGGTCGGCACTGAAGCTTTCTTT
CASSSQGVGTEAFF
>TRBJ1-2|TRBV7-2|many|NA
TGTGCCAGCAGCTTAGTGGGCAGCCCTAATGGCTACACCTTC
CASSLVGSPNGYTF
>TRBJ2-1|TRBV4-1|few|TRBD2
TGCGCCAGCAGCCAAGAATTGCTAGCGGGGGGGGATGAGCAGTTCTTC
CASSQELLAGGDEQFF
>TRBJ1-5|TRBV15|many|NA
TGTGCCACCAGCATGGGGGGAGTAGGTCAGCCCCAGCATTTT
CATSMGGVGQPQHF
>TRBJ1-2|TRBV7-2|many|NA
TGTGCCAGCAGCTTTTCCGGGACCGGCTATGGCTACACCTTC
CASSFSGTGYGYTF
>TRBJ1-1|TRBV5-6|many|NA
TGTGCCAGCACCTTCAAAGGCGGGACTGAAGCTTTCTTT
CASTFKGGTEAFF
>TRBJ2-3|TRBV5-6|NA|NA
TGTGCCAGCAGCCCTCGTTTGTACAGTAGAGAGTATTTT
CASSPRLYSREYF
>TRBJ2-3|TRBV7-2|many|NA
TGTGCCAGCAGCGTACAGGGAGGAGGCACAGATACGCAGTATTTT
CASSVQGGGTDTQYF
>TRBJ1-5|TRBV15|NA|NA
TGTGCCACCAGCCGAGGGGATCAGCCCCAGCATTTT
CATSRGDQPQHF
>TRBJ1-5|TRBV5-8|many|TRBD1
TGTGCCAGCAATCGGGACAGGGGGCGTTCGAAGCCCCAGCATTTT
CASNRDRGRSKPQHF
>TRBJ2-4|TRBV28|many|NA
TGTGCCAGCAGTTTTGGATTGGGGCAGCAAAACATTCAGTACTTC
CASSFGLGQQNIQYF
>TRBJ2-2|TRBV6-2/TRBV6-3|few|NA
TGTGCCAGCATTTGGAACAACCCGTGGACCGGGGAGCTGTTTTTT
CASIWNNPWTGELFF
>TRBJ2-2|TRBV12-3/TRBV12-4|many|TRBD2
TGTGCCAGCAGTCCTAGGACTAGCGGGGGGGCCGGCACCGGGGAGCTGTTTTTT
CASSPRTSGGAGTGELFF
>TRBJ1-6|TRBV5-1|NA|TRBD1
TGCGCCAGCAGCTTCACGACAGGGCGTAATTCACCCCTCCACTTT
CASSFTTGRNSPLHF
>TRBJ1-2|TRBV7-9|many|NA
TGTGCCAGCAGCTTAGAGGGGGGTCTAAGCTACACCTTC
CASSLEGGLSYTF
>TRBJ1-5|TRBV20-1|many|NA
TGCAGTGCTAGAGAGAGGGGTTCTCGTCAGCCCCAGCATTTT
CSARERGSRQPQHF
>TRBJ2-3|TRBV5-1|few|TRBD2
TGCGCCAGCAACCCTGGACTAGCGGGGGGCCTCGATACGCAGTATTTT
CASNPGLAGGLDTQYF
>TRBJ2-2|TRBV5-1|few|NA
TGCGCCAGCAGCTTGGATTGGGGGCTCACCGGGGAGCTGTTTTTT
CASSLDWGLTGELFF
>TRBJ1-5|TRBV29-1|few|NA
TGCAGCGTTGACTCTGGGGCAGGTCAGCCCCAGCATTTT
CSVDSGAGQPQHF
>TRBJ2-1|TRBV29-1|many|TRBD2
TGCAGCGTTGCCCGGGGGGGCGAAAATGATGAGCAGTTCTTC
CSVARGGENDEQFF
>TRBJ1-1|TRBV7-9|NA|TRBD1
TGTGCCAGCAGTAGAGACGGGACAGGGGGATTTGAAGCTTTCTTT
CASSRDGTGGFEAFF
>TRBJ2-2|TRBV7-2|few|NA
TGTGCCAGCAGCTTGGCGGGACACGGGCTGTTTTTT
CASSLAGHGLFF
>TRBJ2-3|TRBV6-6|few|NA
TGTGCCAGCAGCGACCGGGACATAAGCACAGATACGCAGTATTTT
CASSDRDISTDTQYF
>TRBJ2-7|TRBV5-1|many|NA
TGCGCCAGCAGCGACGAGGGCTACGAGCAGTACTTC
CASSDEGYEQYF
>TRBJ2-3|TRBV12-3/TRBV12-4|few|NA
TGTGCCAGCACCTCGGGGGTATATACAGATACGCAGTATTTT
CASTSGVYTDTQYF
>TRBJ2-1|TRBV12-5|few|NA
TGTGCTAGTGGTTCTGAAGGGGAGCAGTTCTTC
CASGSEGEQFF
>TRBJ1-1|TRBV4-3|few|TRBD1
TGCGCCAGCAGCCGGACAGGGGGGGTCCCAGAAGCTTTCTTT
CASSRTGGVPEAFF
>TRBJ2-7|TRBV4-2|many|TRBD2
TGTGCCAGCAGCCAAGGACCCCAACTAGCGGGGACGTACGAGCAGTACTTC
CASSQGPQLAGTYEQYF
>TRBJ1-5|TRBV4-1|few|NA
TGCGCCAGCAGCCCGGAGGCAGGCGCCTATAGCAATCAGCCCCAGCATTTT
CASSPEAGAYSNQPQHF
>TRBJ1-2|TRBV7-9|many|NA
TGTGCCAGCAGCCCAACGACAGTGGAGTATGGCTACACCTTC
CASSPTTVEYGYTF
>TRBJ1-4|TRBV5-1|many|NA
TGCGCCAGCAGCACATCGGGGACATCCCGCCGCAGTGAAAAACTGTTTTTT
CASSTSGTSRRSEKLFF
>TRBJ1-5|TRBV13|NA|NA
TGTGCCAGCAGCTTATCTTCGGGTTCTCAGCATTTT
CASSLSSGSQHF
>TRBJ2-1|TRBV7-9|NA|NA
TGTGCCAGCAGCTTCAGCGGCATTGAGCAGTTCTTC
CASSFSGIEQFF
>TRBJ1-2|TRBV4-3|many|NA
TGCGCCAGCAGCCAAGAGGGGGTCCCTTACTATGGCTACACCTTC
CASSQEGVPYYGYTF
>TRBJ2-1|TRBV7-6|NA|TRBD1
TGTGCCAGCAGCCTTCGGGGACAGACCTACAATGAGCAGTTCTTC
CASSLRGQTYNEQFF
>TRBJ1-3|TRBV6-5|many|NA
TGTGCCAGCATCAAACCTGGAACAAAAGGAAACACCATATATTTT
CASIKPGTKGNTIYF
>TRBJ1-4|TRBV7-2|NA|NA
TGTGCCAGCGCCTCGGGGAATGAAAAACTGTTTTTT
CASASGNEKLFF
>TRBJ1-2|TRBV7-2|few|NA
TGTGCCAGCCGCCCAAGGGGCTTTGGCTATGGCTACACCTTC
CASRPRGFGYGYTF